These 4 T cell receptor beta chains came from one sample sequenced in a study of read filtering for tumor transcriptome and immune sequencing. Molecular barcoded adaptors covering alpha/delta and beta/gamma chains were used on 400 ng RNA. One entry per CDR3 protein, called by TCRdb with MiXCR from the reads. The sample holds roughly 90,000 distinct CDR3 sequences, 9% to 15% seen once. The sample comprised a population of CD138-negative cells sorted from bone marrow. These receptors came from a donor at least 40 years old with multiple myeloma.

This clonotype was counted many times. The chain combines TRBV29-1 with TRBJ2-6; D call uncertain. From germline, CDR1 is SQVTM and CDR2 ANQGSEA. Trimming cost V 1 base and J 0 bases, with 7 bases left between them. This CDR3 has 15 amino acids. CDR3 bases: TGCAGCGTTGAAGCGACAAACTCTGGGGCCAACGTCCTGACTTTC. Encoded protein: CSVEATNSGANVLTF.

The V call is TRBV18, the J call TRBJ1-4, with D unresolved. The V gene's germline CDR1 is KGHSH and CDR2 LQKENI. The V end lost 1 base, the J end lost 12 bases, and 9 bases lay between the germline ends. The CDR3 length is 12 residues. This CDR3 is CASSPQGWQLFF. DNA for the CDR3: TGTGCCAGCTCACCACAAGGTTGGCAACTGTTTTTT.

This clonotype was counted ten times or more. The genes are TRBV6-2 or TRBV6-3 and TRBJ2-5; tentative D call: TRBD2 (6 bases). The germline V and J ends were trimmed by 7 bases and 2 bases, with 11 bases remaining between them. This CDR3 has 13 residues. The germline V gene has CDR1 MNHEY and CDR2 SVGEGT. CDR3 residues: CASTDGGQETQYF. The DNA for the CDR3 is TGTGCCAGCACCGATGGGGGGCAAGAGACCCAGTACTTC.

This clonotype showed up many times. This rearrangement joins TRBV2 to TRBJ2-7; 8 bases line up with TRBD1. Germline V lookup: CDR1 SNHLY, CDR2 FYNNEI. The CDR3 has 16 amino acids. Germline trimming cut 6 bases from V and 3 bases from J; bases unmatched to any gene: 13. The CDR3 protein is CASSTSLGQGLYEQYF. The DNA of the CDR3 is TGTGCCAGCAGCACCTCTCTTGGACAGGGCCTCTACGAGCAGTACTTC.